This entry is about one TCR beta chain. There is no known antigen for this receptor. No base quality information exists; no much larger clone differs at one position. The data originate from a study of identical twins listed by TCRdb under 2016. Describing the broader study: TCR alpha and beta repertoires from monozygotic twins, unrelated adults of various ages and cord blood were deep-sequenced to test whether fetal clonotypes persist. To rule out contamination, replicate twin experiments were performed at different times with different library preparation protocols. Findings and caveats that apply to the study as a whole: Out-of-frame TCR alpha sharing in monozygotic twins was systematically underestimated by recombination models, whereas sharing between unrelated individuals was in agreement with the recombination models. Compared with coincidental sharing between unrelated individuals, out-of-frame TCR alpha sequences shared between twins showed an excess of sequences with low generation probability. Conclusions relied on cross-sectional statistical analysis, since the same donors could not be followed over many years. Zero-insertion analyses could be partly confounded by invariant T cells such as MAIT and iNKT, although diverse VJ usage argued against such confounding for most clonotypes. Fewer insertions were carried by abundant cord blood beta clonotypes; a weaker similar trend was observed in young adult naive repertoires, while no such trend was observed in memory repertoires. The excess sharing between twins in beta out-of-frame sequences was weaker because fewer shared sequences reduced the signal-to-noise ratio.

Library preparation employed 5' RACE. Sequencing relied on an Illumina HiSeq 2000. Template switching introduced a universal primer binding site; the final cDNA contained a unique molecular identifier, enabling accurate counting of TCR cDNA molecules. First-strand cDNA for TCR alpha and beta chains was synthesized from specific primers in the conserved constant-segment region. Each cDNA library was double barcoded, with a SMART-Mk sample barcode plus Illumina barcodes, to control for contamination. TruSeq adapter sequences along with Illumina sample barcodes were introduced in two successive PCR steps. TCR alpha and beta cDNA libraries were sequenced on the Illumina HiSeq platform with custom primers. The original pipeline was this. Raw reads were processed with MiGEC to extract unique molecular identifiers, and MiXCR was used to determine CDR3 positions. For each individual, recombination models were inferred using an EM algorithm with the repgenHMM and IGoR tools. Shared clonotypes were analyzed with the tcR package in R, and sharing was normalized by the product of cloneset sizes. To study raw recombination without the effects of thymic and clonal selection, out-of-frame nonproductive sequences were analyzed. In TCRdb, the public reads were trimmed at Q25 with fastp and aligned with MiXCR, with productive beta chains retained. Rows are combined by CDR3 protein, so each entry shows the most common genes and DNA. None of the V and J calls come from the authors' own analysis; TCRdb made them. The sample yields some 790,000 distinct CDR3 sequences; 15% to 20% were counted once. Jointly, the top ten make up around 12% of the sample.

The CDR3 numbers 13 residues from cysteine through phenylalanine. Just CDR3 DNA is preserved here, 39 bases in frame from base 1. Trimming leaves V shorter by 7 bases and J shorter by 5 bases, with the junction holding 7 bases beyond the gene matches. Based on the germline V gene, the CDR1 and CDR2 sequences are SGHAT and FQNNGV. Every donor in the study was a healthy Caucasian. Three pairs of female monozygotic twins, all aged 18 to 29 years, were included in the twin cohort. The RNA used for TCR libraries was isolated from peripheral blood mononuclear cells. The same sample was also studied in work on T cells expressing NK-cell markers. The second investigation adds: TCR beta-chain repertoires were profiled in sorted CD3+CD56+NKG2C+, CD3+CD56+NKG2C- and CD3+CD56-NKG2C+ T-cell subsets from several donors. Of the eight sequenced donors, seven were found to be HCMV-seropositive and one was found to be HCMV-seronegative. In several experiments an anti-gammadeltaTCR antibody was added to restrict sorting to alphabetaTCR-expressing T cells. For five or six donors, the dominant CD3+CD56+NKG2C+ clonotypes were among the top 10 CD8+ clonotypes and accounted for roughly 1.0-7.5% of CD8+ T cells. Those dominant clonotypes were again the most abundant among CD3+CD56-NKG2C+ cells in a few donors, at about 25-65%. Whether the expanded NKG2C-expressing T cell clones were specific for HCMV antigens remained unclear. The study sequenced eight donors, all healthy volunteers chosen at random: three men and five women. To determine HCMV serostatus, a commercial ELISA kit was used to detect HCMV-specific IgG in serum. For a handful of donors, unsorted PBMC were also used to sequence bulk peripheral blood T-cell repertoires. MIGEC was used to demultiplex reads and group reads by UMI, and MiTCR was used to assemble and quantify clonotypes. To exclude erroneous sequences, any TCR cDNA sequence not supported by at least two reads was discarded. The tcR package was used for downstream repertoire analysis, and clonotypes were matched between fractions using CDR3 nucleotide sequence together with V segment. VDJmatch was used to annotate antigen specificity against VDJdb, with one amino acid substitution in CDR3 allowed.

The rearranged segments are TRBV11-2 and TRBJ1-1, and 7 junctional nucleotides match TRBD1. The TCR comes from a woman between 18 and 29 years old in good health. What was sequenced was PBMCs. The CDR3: CASIRYRGTEAFF. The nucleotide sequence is TGTGCCAGCATCAGATACAGGGGAACTGAAGCTTTCTTT.